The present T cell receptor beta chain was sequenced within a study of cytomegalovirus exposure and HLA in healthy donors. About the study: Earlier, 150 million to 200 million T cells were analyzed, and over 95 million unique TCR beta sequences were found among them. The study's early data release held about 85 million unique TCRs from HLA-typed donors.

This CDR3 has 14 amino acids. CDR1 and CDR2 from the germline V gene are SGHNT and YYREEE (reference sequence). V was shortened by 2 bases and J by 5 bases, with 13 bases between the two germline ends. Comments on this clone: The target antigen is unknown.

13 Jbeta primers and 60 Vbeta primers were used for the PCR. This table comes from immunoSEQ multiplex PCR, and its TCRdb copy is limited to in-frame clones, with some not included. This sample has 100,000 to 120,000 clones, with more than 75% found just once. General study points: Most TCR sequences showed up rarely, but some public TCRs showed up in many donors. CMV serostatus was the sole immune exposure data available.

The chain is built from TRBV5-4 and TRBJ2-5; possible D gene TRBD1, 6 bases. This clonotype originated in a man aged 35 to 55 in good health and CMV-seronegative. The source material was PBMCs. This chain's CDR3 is CASSLVGAGETQYF. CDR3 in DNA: TGTGCCAGCAGCTTAGTGGGGGCTGGGGAGACCCAGTACTTC.